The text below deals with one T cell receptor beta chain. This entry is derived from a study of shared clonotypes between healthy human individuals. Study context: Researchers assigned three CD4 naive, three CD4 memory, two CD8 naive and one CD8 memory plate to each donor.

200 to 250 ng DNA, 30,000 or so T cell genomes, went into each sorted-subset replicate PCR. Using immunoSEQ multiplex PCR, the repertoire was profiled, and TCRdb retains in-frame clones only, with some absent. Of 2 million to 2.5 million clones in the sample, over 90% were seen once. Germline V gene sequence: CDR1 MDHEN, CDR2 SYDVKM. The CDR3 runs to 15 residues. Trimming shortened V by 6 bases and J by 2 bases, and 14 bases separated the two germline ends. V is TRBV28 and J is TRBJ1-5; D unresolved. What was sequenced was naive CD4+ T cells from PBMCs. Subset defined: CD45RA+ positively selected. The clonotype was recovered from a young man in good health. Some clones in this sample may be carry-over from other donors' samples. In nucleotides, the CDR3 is TGTGCCAGCAGCTTACAGCGCCCGGGCAATCAGCCCCAGCATTTT. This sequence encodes CASSLQRPGNQPQHF. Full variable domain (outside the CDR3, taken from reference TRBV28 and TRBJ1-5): DVKVTQSSRYLVKRTGEKVFLECVQDMDHENMFWYRQDPGLGLRLIYFSYDVKMKEKGDIPEGYSVSREKKERFSLILESASTNQTSMYLCASSLQRPGNQPQHFGDGTRLSIL.